The 18 T cell receptor beta chains below were found in one sample sequenced in a study of T cells expressing NK-cell markers. TCRdb reanalyzed the 5' RACE reads, giving one entry per CDR3 protein sequence and no DNA. This sample's table reports 150,000 to 180,000 distinct CDR3 sequences. Sequenced: blood T cells: a sorted CD56 or NKG2C T cell subset, CD4+ or CD8+ T cells, or bulk PBMC T cells (not recorded which). The receptor source for this set is a woman between 45 and 65 years old in good health.

The V and J genes are TRBV27 and TRBJ1-3; without DNA, the TCRdb call of TRBD1 cannot be checked. Germline-derived CDR1 and CDR2 are MNHEY and SMNVEV (reference sequence). The CDR3 covers 14 residues. This CDR3 reads CASIAGLAGNTIYF.

The chain combines TRBV7-8 with TRBJ2-5; checking the TCRdb D call of TRBD2 is not possible without DNA. The CDR3 totals 17 residues. Germline-derived CDR1 and CDR2 are SGHVS and FQNEAQ. Here the CDR3 reads CASSLASPRPKAETQYF.

The chain joins TRBV30 to TRBJ2-2. The length of the CDR3 is 11 residues. Per germline, CDR1 GTSNPN and CDR2 SVGIG (reference sequence). CDR3 in amino acids: CAWSRTGELFF. Drawing the rest from reference TRBV30 and TRBJ2-2, the complete variable domain is SQTIHQWPATLVQPVGSPLSLECTVEGTSNPNLYWYRQAAGRGLQLLFYSVGIGQISSEVPQNLSASRPQDRQFILSSKKLLLSDSGFYLCAWSRTGELFFGEGSRLTVL.

V and J are TRBV4-1 and TRBJ1-2; TCRdb's assignment of TRBD1 cannot be checked, as there is no DNA. CDR1 MGHRA and CDR2 YSYEKL come from the germline V gene. This CDR3 is built from 15 residues. The CDR3: CASSQSQTGEDGYTF.

V is TRBV10-3 and J is TRBJ2-7. The CDR3 loop spans 14 amino acids. CDR1 ENHRY and CDR2 SYGVKD come from the germline V gene. This CDR3 is CAILGGGTSYEQYF.

The V gene is TRBV5-1, the J gene TRBJ2-1; the D call from TCRdb, TRBD1, cannot be confirmed without DNA. The CDR3 length is 17 residues. Germline CDR1 reads SGHRS; CDR2 reads YFSETQ. The CDR3 spells CASSLGPFDSAYNEQFF.

The chain carries TRBV5-1 and TRBJ2-5. The CDR3 contains 14 residues. Germline V gene data show CDR1 as SGHRS and CDR2 as YFSETQ. CDR3 sequence reads: CASSLARLEETQYF. The whole variable domain, remainder taken from reference TRBV5-1 and TRBJ2-5, is KAGVTQTPRYLIKTRGQQVTLSCSPISGHRSVSWYQQTPGQGLQFLFEYFSETQRNKGNFPGRFSGRQFSNSRSEMNVSTLELGDSALYLCASSLARLEETQYFGPGTRLLVL.

This sequence joins TRBV27 and TRBJ2-7; TCRdb's D call of TRBD1 is untestable without DNA. This CDR3 region has 14 residues. CDR1 is MNHEY and CDR2 is SMNVEV in the germline V gene (reference sequence). The CDR3: CASSKSGTLYEQYF.

V and J are TRBV29-1 and TRBJ2-2; the D gene TCRdb calls, TRBD2, cannot be checked with no DNA. The CDR3 contains 16 residues. Per the germline V gene, CDR1 is SQVTM and CDR2 is ANQGSEA. The CDR3: CSVDGGLAELSGELFF.

The chain is built from TRBV12-3 or TRBV12-4 and TRBJ2-2; TCRdb gives TRBD1 as the D gene, but with no DNA this cannot be confirmed. This CDR3 comprises 15 residues. The CDR3 protein is CASRDMGRDTGELFF.

The chain joins TRBV5-6 to TRBJ1-5; as DNA is missing, the TRBD1 call by TCRdb cannot be tested. CDR1 SGHDT and CDR2 YYEEEE come from the germline V gene. This CDR3 is built from 17 residues. CDR3 sequence: CASSSSGIQGGNQPQHF. Supplemented by reference TRBV5-6 and TRBJ1-5, the full variable domain reads DAGVTQSPTHLIKTRGQQVTLRCSPKSGHDTVSWYQQALGQGPQFIFQYYEEEERQRGNFPDRFSGHQFPNYSSELNVNALLLGDSALYLCASSSSGIQGGNQPQHFGDGTRLSIL.

The V call is TRBV12-3 or TRBV12-4, the J call TRBJ1-1. CDR3 length equals 14 residues. The CDR3 protein is CASSLKGWDTEAFF.

This rearrangement joins TRBV29-1 to TRBJ2-3; TCRdb selects TRBD1, and the lack of DNA leaves this call unchecked. CDR3 size: 14 residues. Germline V gives CDR1 SQVTM, CDR2 ANQGSEA. The CDR3 spells CSVVPDSSTDTQYF.

The gene calls are TRBV12-3 or TRBV12-4 and TRBJ1-2; TCRdb selects TRBD1, and the lack of DNA leaves this call unchecked. The CDR3 is 18 amino acids. The CDR3 sequence is CASSLDDRDWSVDYGYTF.

The gene calls are TRBV30 and TRBJ2-7; TCRdb picks TRBD1, but there is no DNA to check that call. This CDR3 contains 17 residues. The V gene's germline CDR1 is GTSNPN and CDR2 SVGIG (reference sequence). CDR3 residues: CAWTSPLWTGGTYEQYF. The full variable domain, completed using reference TRBV30 and TRBJ2-7, is SQTIHQWPATLVQPVGSPLSLECTVEGTSNPNLYWYRQAAGRGLQLLFYSVGIGQISSEVPQNLSASRPQDRQFILSSKKLLLSDSGFYLCAWTSPLWTGGTYEQYFGPGTRLTVT.

The genes are TRBV27 and TRBJ2-3; the D call of TRBD2 rests on TCRdb alone, since no DNA is present to check it. The germline gives CDR1 MNHEY, CDR2 SMNVEV (reference sequence). This CDR3 is built from 15 residues. CDR3 loop: CASSLGTNGADTQYF.

The chain recombines TRBV24-1 with TRBJ2-1; without DNA, the TCRdb call of TRBD2 cannot be checked. The length of the CDR3 is 14 residues. Germline V gene sequence: CDR1 KGHDR, CDR2 SFDVKD. CDR3 region: CATEGSQRNNEQFF.

The chain carries TRBV11-2 and TRBJ2-3; TCRdb indicates TRBD1, and absent DNA this call remains unverified. In germline, CDR1 is SGHAT, CDR2 FQNNGV. CDR3 size: 15 residues. CDR3 sequence: CASSSRDRGTDTQYF.